The following is a T cell receptor beta chain sequence with its context. Its specificity is unknown. One end of the junction is discordant with germline, which a read error may explain. This record belongs to a study of blood T cells in healthy people across ages. Points from the study as a whole: Diversity of TCR beta correlated strongly with naive T cell percentage.

Using a J-beta primer mix together with a sample-barcoded 5' primer, a second PCR was run for roughly 6 to 11 cycles. TCRdb itself ran the 5' RACE reads through MiXCR, one entry per CDR3 protein. The sample contains hundreds of thousands of distinct CDR3 sequences, about 53% of which appear only once. Researchers isolated at least 7 million PBMCs per sample. Per sample, extraction of total RNA gave at least 5.5 micrograms in every case. CDR3 size: 16 residues. Sample: blood. This chain connects TRBV12-3 or TRBV12-4 to TRBJ2-1; 9 nucleotides line up with TRBD2. This TCR came from a man older than 75 in good health. The CDR3 DNA reads as TGTGCCTGCAGCCTTATTAGCGGGAGCTCCTACAATGAGCAGTTCTTC. Its protein product is CACSLISGSSYNEQFF.